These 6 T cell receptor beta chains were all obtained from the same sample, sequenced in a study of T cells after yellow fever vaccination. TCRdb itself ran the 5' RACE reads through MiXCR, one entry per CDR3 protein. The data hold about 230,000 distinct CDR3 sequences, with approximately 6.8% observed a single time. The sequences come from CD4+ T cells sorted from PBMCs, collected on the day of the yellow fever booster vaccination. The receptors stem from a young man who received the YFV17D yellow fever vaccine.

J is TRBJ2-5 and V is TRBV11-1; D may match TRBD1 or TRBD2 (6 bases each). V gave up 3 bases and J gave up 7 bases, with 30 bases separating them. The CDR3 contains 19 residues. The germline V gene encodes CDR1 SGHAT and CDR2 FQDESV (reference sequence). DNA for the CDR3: TGTGCCAGCAGCTTTCCCCGGGACAAAGGGGGGCCTCAAGAAGGGACCCAGTACTTC. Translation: CASSFPRDKGGPQEGTQYF.

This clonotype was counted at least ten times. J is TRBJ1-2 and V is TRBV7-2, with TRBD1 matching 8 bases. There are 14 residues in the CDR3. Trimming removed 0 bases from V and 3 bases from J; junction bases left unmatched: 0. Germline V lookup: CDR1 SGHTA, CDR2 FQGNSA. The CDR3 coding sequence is TGTGCCAGCAGCTTAGCGGGACAGGACTATGGCTACACCTTC. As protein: CASSLAGQDYGYTF.

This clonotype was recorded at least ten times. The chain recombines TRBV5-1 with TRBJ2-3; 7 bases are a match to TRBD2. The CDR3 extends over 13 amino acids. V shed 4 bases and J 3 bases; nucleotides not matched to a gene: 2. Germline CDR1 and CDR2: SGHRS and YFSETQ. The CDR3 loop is CASSVGRTDTQYF. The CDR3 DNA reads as TGCGCCAGCAGCGTCGGGAGGACAGATACGCAGTATTTT. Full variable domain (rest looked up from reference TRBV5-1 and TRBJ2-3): KAGVTQTPRYLIKTRGQQVTLSCSPISGHRSVSWYQQTPGQGLQFLFEYFSETQRNKGNFPGRFSGRQFSNSRSEMNVSTLELGDSALYLCASSVGRTDTQYFGPGTRLTVL.

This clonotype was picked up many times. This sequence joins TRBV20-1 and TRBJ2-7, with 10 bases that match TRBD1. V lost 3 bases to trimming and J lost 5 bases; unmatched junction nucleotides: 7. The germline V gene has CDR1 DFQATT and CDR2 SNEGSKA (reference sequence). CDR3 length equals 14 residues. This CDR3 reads CSASRGTGDDEQYF. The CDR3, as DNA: TGCAGTGCTAGCCGCGGGACAGGGGACGACGAGCAGTACTTC.

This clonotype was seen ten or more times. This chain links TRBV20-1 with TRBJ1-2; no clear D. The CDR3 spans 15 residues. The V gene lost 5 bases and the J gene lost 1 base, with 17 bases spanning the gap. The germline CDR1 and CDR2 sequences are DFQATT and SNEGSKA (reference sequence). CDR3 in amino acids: CSAPRPVALNYGYTF. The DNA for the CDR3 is TGCAGTGCTCCCCGGCCGGTGGCCCTTAACTATGGCTACACCTTC.

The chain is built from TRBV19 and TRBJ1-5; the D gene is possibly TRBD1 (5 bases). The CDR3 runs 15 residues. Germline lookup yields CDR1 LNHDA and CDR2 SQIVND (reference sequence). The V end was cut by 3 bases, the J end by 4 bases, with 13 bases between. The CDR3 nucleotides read TGTGCCAGTAGTATTCCCCGTAAGGGGAATCAGCCCCAGCATTTT. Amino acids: CASSIPRKGNQPQHF.